This TCR beta chain was found in a study of blood T cell repertoires in COVID-19. Clones were read by immunoSEQ multiplex PCR, and TCRdb kept only the in-frame ones, dropping some. The sample records 400,000 to 550,000 clones, 75% to 90% being singletons. V gave up 4 bases and J gave up 8 bases, with 11 bases separating them. Germline CDR1 MNHEY, CDR2 SVGAGI. CDR3 size: 13 residues. Material: peripheral blood. The clonotype comes from a woman between 25 and 40 years old with acute or convalescent COVID-19. V usage is TRBV6-5 and J usage is TRBJ1-4, with a tentative D call TRBD1 (6 bases). This CDR3 is CASSSSGVEKLFF. Here the CDR3 DNA reads TGTGCCAGCAGTTCCTCAGGGGTAGAAAAACTGTTTTTT.